Below, one T cell receptor (beta chain) is given with its context. The entry originates in a study of control samples from healthy donors and cancer patients. CDR3 length equals 15 residues. Germline lookup yields CDR1 MNHNS and CDR2 SASEGT. Trimming took off 3 bases at V and 1 base at J, with 11 bases between the two ends. Assay used: immunoSEQ multiplex PCR; TCRdb lists only in-frame clones, some missing. Here the sample spans 97,000 or so clones, 92% being singletons. The sequence was collected from a woman aged 18-30 years in good health. The sample consisted of blood. The chain is built from TRBV6-1 and TRBJ2-3; D might be TRBD1 (5 bases). The chain's CDR3 is CASSDRQIGTDTQYF. The DNA for the CDR3 is TGTGCCAGCAGTGATAGACAGATTGGCACAGATACGCAGTATTTT.